This T cell receptor (beta chain) stems from a study of blood T cell repertoires in COVID-19. Turning to the study itself: Acute and convalescent COVID-19 samples came from the United States, Italy and Spain. T cells, B-cell-depleted T cells, or PBMCs provided the cDNA or gDNA that served as material.

TCRdb's copy holds only in-frame clones and misses some; the assay was immunoSEQ multiplex PCR. This table has approximately 22,000 clones, approximately 91% appearing once. V was clipped by 1 base and J by 1 base, with 4 bases between them. The germline V gene encodes CDR1 SGHTA and CDR2 FQGNSA. This CDR3 region has 13 residues. The sample was peripheral blood. This receptor was obtained from a man aged 70-80 years with active COVID-19. The chain combines TRBV7-2 with TRBJ2-5; D gene ambiguous. Here the CDR3 reads CASSLVLQETQYF. DNA for the CDR3: TGTGCCAGCAGCTTAGTCCTCCAAGAGACCCAGTACTTC.